Listed here are 5 T cell receptor beta chains from one sample, sequenced in a study of blood T cell repertoires in COVID-19. TCRdb's copy holds only in-frame clones and misses some; the assay was immunoSEQ multiplex PCR. The table has fewer than 300,000 clones, 80% to 90% seen once; the top ten hold roughly 4%. Specimen: PBMCs or T cells enriched from blood (not recorded which). These receptors came from a woman in her twenties or thirties who had recovered from COVID-19.

The rearrangement joins TRBV4-1 to TRBJ2-2; tentative D call: TRBD2 (6 bases). Trimming removed 4 bases at V and 4 bases at J, with 19 bases between. Germline CDR1 MGHRA, CDR2 YSYEKL. The CDR3 covers 17 residues. The CDR3, as DNA: TGCGCCAGCAGCCGAGAACCAGGAGGGCCTAGCACCGGGGAGCTGTTTTTT. Translated, it gives CASSREPGGPSTGELFF.

The J gene is TRBJ2-2, the V gene TRBV7-9; no reliable D call. Germline values: CDR1 SEHNR, CDR2 FQNEAQ (reference sequence). Deletions cut 8 bases from V and 6 bases from J, with 7 bases between. The CDR3 loop spans 11 amino acids. CDR3 in amino acids: CASHGSGELFF. CDR3 coding DNA: TGTGCCAGCCACGGGTCCGGGGAGCTGTTTTTT. Using reference TRBV7-9 and TRBJ2-2 for the parts outside the CDR3, the full variable domain is DTGVSQNPRHKITKRGQNVTFRCDPISEHNRLYWYRQTLGQGPEFLTYFQNEAQLEKSRLLSDRFSAERPKGSFSTLEIQRTEQGDSAMYLCASHGSGELFFGEGSRLTVL.

The J gene is TRBJ2-5, the V gene TRBV28, with D tentatively TRBD1 (5 bases). Trimming pared 4 bases from V and 2 bases from J, leaving 17 bases between. Germline CDR1 is MDHEN and CDR2 is SYDVKM. The length of the CDR3 is 16 residues. CDR3 sequence (DNA): TGTGCCAGCAGTTCCGCTGCTAGACAGCCGCAAGAGACCCAGTACTTC. Translating it yields CASSSAARQPQETQYF.

The chain couples TRBV24-1 to TRBJ2-7, with D possibly TRBD2 on 6 matching bases. Trimming pared 9 bases from V and 5 bases from J, leaving 16 bases between. Germline CDR1 KGHDR, CDR2 SFDVKD. The CDR3 is 13 amino acids. CDR3 coding DNA: TGTGCCACCTCATGGTCGGGGGACGACGAGCAGTACTTC. Translation: CATSWSGDDEQYF.

The CDR3 nucleotides are TGTGCCAGCAGCTTAGACCTGACATATGCAGATGAGCAGTTCTTC. Its translation is CASSLDLTYADEQFF. The V gene is TRBV7-7, the J gene TRBJ2-1; D gene ambiguous. The V gene lost 1 base and the J gene lost 8 bases, with 15 bases spanning the gap. The germline gives CDR1 SSHAT, CDR2 FNYEAQ (reference sequence). The CDR3 is made up of 15 amino acids.